This is a list of T cell receptor beta chains from one sample in a study of T-cell memory formation after mild COVID-19. TCRdb fed the 5' RACE reads into MiXCR, producing one record per CDR3 protein. The table shows 350,000 to 500,000 distinct CDR3 sequences, with approximately 20% occurring only once. The specimen sequenced was PBMCs or a T cell subset sorted from them (not recorded which). These receptor sequences come from an adult woman who had mild COVID-19 (a few samples of this study predate the infection). Cell type and time point are not known. The CDR3 runs from the conserved cysteine through the conserved F or W. A D gene is named only where the DNA matches it firmly. The size entry is marked missing in some rows and otherwise reads once, few, many or a size class.

16 TRBJ2-3 TRBV7-2 few TRBD2 CASSPGTSGATDTQYF TGTGCCAGCAGTCCCGGGACTAGCGGAGCCACAGATACGCAGTATTTT
14 TRBJ2-7 TRBV7-9 NA TRBD2 CASSSTSGTGEQYF TGTGCCAGCAGCTCGACTAGCGGGACCGGCGAGCAGTACTTC
16 TRBJ2-5 TRBV5-6 NA NA CASSLFSRRRWETQYF TGTGCCAGCAGCTTGTTTAGCAGGAGGCGGTGGGAGACCCAGTACTTC
13 TRBJ1-5 TRBV7-9 NA NA CASSLSGDQPQHF TGTGCCAGCAGCTTGTCAGGGGATCAGCCCCAGCATTTT
14 TRBJ2-7 TRBV20-1 NA NA CSARDRAGLYEQYF TGCAGTGCTAGAGATCGGGCAGGGTTGTACGAGCAGTACTTC
15 TRBJ2-1 TRBV9 few TRBD2 CASSVYSGRANEQFF TGTGCCAGCAGCGTATACAGCGGGAGGGCCAATGAGCAGTTCTTC
14 TRBJ2-2 TRBV29-1 few NA CSVVRQGRTGELFF TGCAGCGTTGTAAGGCAGGGGAGGACCGGGGAGCTGTTTTTT
17 TRBJ2-6 TRBV24-1 NA TRBD1 CATSDGQGASGANVLTF TGTGCCACCAGTGATGGACAGGGGGCCTCTGGGGCCAACGTCCTGACTTTC
16 TRBJ2-7 TRBV18 NA NA CASSPNMGHGSYEQYF TGTGCCAGCTCACCAAACATGGGACATGGGTCCTACGAGCAGTACTTC
13 TRBJ2-7 TRBV10-3 NA TRBD2 CAISGGLSYEQYF TGTGCCATCAGTGGGGGACTAAGCTACGAGCAGTACTTC
16 TRBJ2-6 TRBV29-1 NA TRBD1 CSVDRGTHRGANVLTF TGCAGCGTGGACAGGGGGACCCATCGAGGGGCCAACGTCCTGACTTTC
14 TRBJ2-1 TRBV29-1 few TRBD1 CSVVPTGGSWEQFF TGCAGCGTTGTTCCGACAGGGGGCTCTTGGGAGCAGTTCTTC
13 TRBJ2-3 TRBV12-3/TRBV12-4 NA NA CASSPIAVYTQYF TGTGCCAGCAGTCCTATAGCGGTCTATACGCAGTATTTT
17 TRBJ2-1 TRBV7-6 many TRBD2 CASSFRGGGDLYNEQFF TGTGCCAGCAGCTTTAGAGGCGGGGGAGATCTCTACAATGAGCAGTTCTTC
12 TRBJ1-1 TRBV24-1 few NA CATSAGGVEAFF TGTGCCACCAGTGCGGGCGGGGTTGAAGCTTTCTTT
16 TRBJ2-3 TRBV7-6 NA TRBD2 CASSYRTSGRPDTQYF TGTGCCAGCAGCTACAGGACTAGCGGGAGGCCAGATACGCAGTATTTT
13 TRBJ1-2 TRBV12-3/TRBV12-4 NA NA CASSFSRAYGYTF TGTGCCAGCAGTTTTAGTCGGGCCTATGGCTACACCTTC
15 TRBJ2-7 TRBV6-2/TRBV6-3 NA TRBD1 CASSYRGGGKDEQYF TGTGCCAGCAGTTACCGAGGGGGCGGAAAGGACGAGCAGTACTTC
15 TRBJ1-6 TRBV13 NA NA CASSNRGGIRSPLHF TGTGCCAGCAGCAACCGAGGAGGGATACGTTCACCCCTCCACTTT
15 TRBJ2-1 TRBV24-1 few TRBD2 CAAGLAGSSYNEQFF TGTGCCGCCGGACTAGCGGGAAGCTCCTACAATGAGCAGTTCTTC
15 TRBJ1-1 TRBV27 NA NA CASRLAGSRNTEAFF TGTGCCAGCAGACTAGCGGGCAGTAGGAACACTGAAGCTTTCTTT
14 TRBJ1-1 TRBV5-1 NA NA CASSPLAGNTEAFF TGCGCCAGCAGCCCGCTGGCCGGGAACACTGAAGCTTTCTTT
16 TRBJ2-1 TRBV10-3 few TRBD2 CAITGTSGRGYNEQFF TGTGCCATCACCGGGACTAGCGGGAGGGGCTACAATGAGCAGTTCTTC
14 TRBJ2-7 TRBV7-2 NA TRBD1 CASSLQTGWYEQYF TGTGCCAGCAGCTTACAGACAGGGTGGTACGAGCAGTACTTC
18 TRBJ2-1 TRBV7-7 few TRBD2 CASSLNPFPGGSYNEQFF TGTGCTAGCAGCTTAAACCCCTTTCCGGGAGGGTCCTACAATGAGCAGTTCTTC
16 TRBJ2-7 TRBV19 NA NA CASSIDRARATYEQYF TGTGCCAGTAGTATAGATCGCGCCAGGGCCACCTACGAGCAGTACTTC
15 TRBJ2-1 TRBV24-1 NA NA CATSERGAPYNEQFF TGTGCCACCAGTGAGAGGGGGGCCCCTTACAATGAGCAGTTCTTC
16 TRBJ2-7 TRBV4-2 few TRBD1 CASSQDGAGGSYEQYF TGTGCCAGCAGCCAAGATGGGGCAGGGGGCTCCTACGAGCAGTACTTC
17 TRBJ2-2 TRBV5-5 many NA CASWNGRGRGDTGELFF TGTGCCAGCTGGAACGGGAGGGGGCGCGGGGACACCGGGGAGCTGTTTTTT
13 TRBJ1-1 TRBV10-3 few NA CAISESQSTEAFF TGTGCCATCAGTGAGTCACAGTCTACTGAAGCTTTCTTT
18 TRBJ2-2 TRBV4-2 NA TRBD2 CASSQDPMSGRNTGELFF TGTGCCAGCAGCCAAGACCCAATGAGCGGGAGAAACACCGGGGAGCTGTTTTTT